Listed here are 29 T cell receptor beta chains from one sample, sequenced in a study of blood T cell repertoires in COVID-19. The assay was immunoSEQ multiplex PCR, and TCRdb's table has in-frame clones only and misses some. The data hold 60,000 to 70,000 clones, with approximately 86% observed a single time. What was sequenced was peripheral blood. The receptor source for this set is a man in his forties with COVID-19, enrolled during active disease.

The rearrangement uses TRBV10-3 and TRBJ2-1; TRBD2 matches at 7 bases. CDR3 size: 15 residues. Germline V gene sequence: CDR1 ENHRY, CDR2 SYGVKD. Trimming took 3 bases from V and 2 from J; bases not matched to a gene: 4. The CDR3 coding sequence is TGTGCCATCAGTGATTCGAGCGGGGCCTACAATGAGCAGTTCTTC. It codes for CAISDSSGAYNEQFF.

The rearrangement uses TRBV7-9 and TRBJ1-1; D is unresolved. The ends were cut back, 0 bases at V and 0 bases at J, with 8 bases in the middle. The CDR3 contains 15 residues. CDR1 is SEHNR, CDR2 FQNEAQ, per germline (reference sequence). The CDR3 loop is CASSLASVVNTEAFF. DNA for the CDR3: TGTGCCAGCAGCTTAGCTTCGGTGGTGAACACTGAAGCTTTCTTT.

The gene calls are TRBV7-2 and TRBJ2-1, with 9 bases lining up with TRBD1. Germline CDR1 and CDR2: SGHTA and FQGNSA. V dropped 1 base and J dropped 4; count of bases not matched to a gene: 2. The CDR3 runs 15 residues. The CDR3 is CASSLEQGAYNEQFF. In DNA form, the CDR3 reads TGTGCCAGCAGCTTAGAACAGGGGGCGTACAATGAGCAGTTCTTC.

The CDR3 DNA reads TGCGCCAGCAGCTTGGACGGGGAGCAGTACTTC. Translating it yields CASSLDGEQYF. V gene TRBV5-1 combines with J gene TRBJ2-7; D remains ambiguous. The V gene lost 0 bases and the J gene lost 7 bases, with 5 bases spanning the gap. The CDR3 is made up of 11 amino acids. Per germline, CDR1 SGHRS and CDR2 YFSETQ.

This clone came up once. The V call is TRBV19, the J call TRBJ2-3; tentatively, D is TRBD2 (6 bases). CDR3 length equals 15 residues. The V end was cut by 4 bases, the J end by 2 bases, with 13 bases between. Per the germline V gene, CDR1 is LNHDA and CDR2 is SQIVND (reference sequence). The CDR3 DNA sequence: TGTGCCAGTAGTAACGGAGGAGGGCCCACAGATACGCAGTATTTT. Amino acid sequence: CASSNGGGPTDTQYF.

The chain uses TRBV30 and TRBJ2-1; 9 bases are shared with TRBD1. With V trimmed by 1 base and J by 0 bases, 4 bases remained unmatched. Per germline, CDR1 GTSNPN and CDR2 SVGIG (reference sequence). The CDR3 contains 16 residues. CDR3 nucleotides: TGTGCCTGGAGTGGAGGACAGGGGCGCTCCTACAATGAGCAGTTCTTC. Its translation: CAWSGGQGRSYNEQFF.

J is TRBJ2-1 and V is TRBV18; TRBD2 is a possible D gene (6 bases). The CDR3 totals 15 residues. Germline-derived CDR1 and CDR2 are KGHSH and LQKENI. V dropped 4 bases and J dropped 1 base, with 11 bases sitting between them. The chain's CDR3 is CASSLGGRSYNEQFF. The CDR3 DNA sequence: TGTGCCAGCTCACTGGGGGGAAGGTCCTACAATGAGCAGTTCTTC.

The chain combines TRBV6-2 or TRBV6-3 with TRBJ2-3, with 11 positions matching TRBD2. Germline lookup yields CDR1 MNHEY and CDR2 SVGEGT. The ends lost 5 bases at V and 1 base at J; junction bases unmatched: 11. The CDR3 runs 18 residues. The CDR3 coding sequence is TGTGCCAGCAGTACCTCGACTAGCGGGGAGAGGGGCACAGATACGCAGTATTTT. Its protein is CASSTSTSGERGTDTQYF.

The rearrangement links TRBV6-1 to TRBJ2-3; 14 bases align to TRBD2. The germline V gene encodes CDR1 MNHNS and CDR2 SASEGT. The CDR3 covers 16 residues. V was clipped by 5 bases and J by 4 bases; unmatched bases: 5. As DNA, the CDR3 is TGTGCCAGCAGTCAAGGACTAGCGGGGGGTGCAGATACGCAGTATTTT. As protein: CASSQGLAGGADTQYF.

The chain recombines TRBV6-1 with TRBJ1-2; perhaps TRBD1 as D (5 bases). In germline, CDR1 is MNHNS, CDR2 SASEGT. V lost 3 bases, J lost 4 bases, and 15 bases lay in between. This CDR3 spans 15 amino acids. The CDR3, as DNA: TGTGCCAGCAGTGATTCCCCCCAGGGTTCCTATGGCTACACCTTC. This gives the protein CASSDSPQGSYGYTF.

The V gene is TRBV6-5, the J gene TRBJ2-7; a weak D match, TRBD2 (7 bases). The CDR3 contains 15 residues. Trimming shortened V by 5 bases and J by 4 bases, and 18 bases separated the two germline ends. The germline CDR1 and CDR2 sequences are MNHEY and SVGAGI. CDR3 nucleotides: TGTGCCAGCAGTCGAGGGGGGGACTTGCCTTACGAGCAGTACTTC. This sequence encodes CASSRGGDLPYEQYF.

The chain links TRBV6-5 to TRBJ1-5; D gene ambiguous. The ends were cut back, 5 bases at V and 4 bases at J, with 9 bases in the middle. Germline V gene sequence: CDR1 MNHEY, CDR2 SVGAGI. The CDR3 loop spans 13 amino acids. The chain's CDR3 is CASSHLENQPQHF. The CDR3 nucleotides read TGTGCCAGCAGTCACCTAGAAAATCAGCCCCAGCATTTT.

The chain has TRBV6-6 and TRBJ2-3; D is undetermined. Germline V gene data show CDR1 as MNHNY and CDR2 as SVGAGI (reference sequence). The length of the CDR3 is 12 residues. V lost 5 bases and J 2 bases, leaving 5 bases between the germline ends. CDR3 sequence: CASSPVTDTQYF. The DNA of the CDR3 is TGTGCCAGCAGTCCCGTCACAGATACGCAGTATTTT.

The gene calls are TRBV9 and TRBJ1-6; D uncertain. Germline values: CDR1 SGDLS, CDR2 YYNGEE. Trimming stripped 0 bases from V and 13 bases from J, with 11 bases between. The CDR3 contains 13 residues. CDR3 sequence reads: CASSVEEGRPLHF. CDR3 nucleotide sequence: TGTGCCAGCAGCGTAGAAGAAGGGAGGCCCCTCCACTTT.

This sequence joins TRBV13 and TRBJ1-4, with TRBD1 as a possible D gene (5 bases). The CDR3 has 17 amino acids. Germline V gene lookup returns CDR1 PRHDT and CDR2 FYEKMQ (reference sequence). V lost 1 base, J lost 8 bases, and 20 bases lay in between. In DNA, the CDR3 is TGTGCCAGCAGCTTAGCCCGGCGGGTCGGGGGAGGCGAAAAACTGTTTTTT. It encodes CASSLARRVGGGEKLFF.

This rearrangement joins TRBV5-5 to TRBJ2-1; the match to TRBD1 covers 9 bases. The CDR3 consists of 15 residues. Germline V CDR1 and CDR2: SGHKS, YYEKEE (reference sequence). With V trimmed by 4 bases and J by 7 bases, 9 bases remained unmatched. As DNA, the CDR3 is TGTGCCAGCAGCCCGATGGGGACAGGGACGAATGAGCAGTTCTTC. Translated: CASSPMGTGTNEQFF.

The V and J genes are TRBV19 and TRBJ1-2, with D perhaps TRBD1 (6 bases). Germline CDR1 and CDR2: LNHDA and SQIVND (reference sequence). The V and J ends lost 3 bases and 8 bases respectively, with 16 bases between them. The CDR3 is 14 residues long. The CDR3 sequence is CASSIGDRLAGYTF. For the CDR3, the DNA is TGTGCCAGTAGTATCGGAGACAGGTTGGCAGGCTACACCTTC.

The chain is built from TRBV12-3 or TRBV12-4 and TRBJ2-1, with a weak D call TRBD2 (5 bases). With 6 bases removed from V and 14 bases from J, the gap between germline ends came to 17 bases. The CDR3 has 12 residues. The CDR3 is CASRVLGGAEFF. The CDR3 nucleotides read TGTGCCAGCAGGGTCCTAGGAGGTGCTGAGTTCTTC.

The chain joins TRBV3-1 (or the pseudogene TRBV3-2) to TRBJ2-1; the D gene is possibly TRBD2 (5 bases). The length of the CDR3 is 13 residues. In germline, CDR1 is LGHDT, CDR2 YNNKEL (reference sequence). V lost 2 bases to trimming and J lost 5 bases, with 7 bases between them. CDR3 bases: TGTGCCAGCAGCCAAACGGAGGACAATGAGCAGTTCTTC. This translates into CASSQTEDNEQFF.

This clone occurred once. The chain is built from TRBV12-3 or TRBV12-4 and TRBJ1-2; no firm D call. This CDR3 region has 13 residues. V was clipped by 3 bases and J by 2 bases, with 7 bases between them. The DNA for the CDR3 is TGTGCCAGCAGTTTCCTACAGAACTATGGCTACACCTTC. Its translation: CASSFLQNYGYTF.

V usage is TRBV11-2 and J usage is TRBJ1-2; a possible D gene is TRBD1 (5 bases). CDR1 SGHAT and CDR2 FQNNGV come from the germline V gene. Trimming took 4 bases from V and 8 from J, leaving 17 bases between them. The CDR3 has 14 residues. The CDR3 nucleotides are TGTGCCAGCAGCTCCCTCCGGACATCTGGGGGCTACACCTTC. Protein product: CASSSLRTSGGYTF.

The chain is built from TRBV24-1 and TRBJ1-2; D gene unclear. There are 13 residues in the CDR3. Trimming took off 2 bases at V and 7 bases at J, with 10 bases between the two ends. Germline V CDR1 and CDR2: KGHDR, SFDVKD. In DNA, the CDR3 is TGTGCCACCAGTGATTCGTCGTTCGGTGGCTACACCTTC. This gives the protein CATSDSSFGGYTF.

The rearrangement links TRBV4-1 to TRBJ1-1; TRBD1 matches 8 bases. CDR3 length: 16 residues. J lost 5 bases, V lost 3 bases, and 11 bases had no gene match. Germline-derived CDR1 and CDR2 are MGHRA and YSYEKL. CDR3 loop: CASSQPARGRRTEAFF. Here the CDR3 DNA reads TGCGCCAGCAGCCAGCCGGCCAGGGGGCGGAGAACTGAAGCTTTCTTT.

This chain connects TRBV7-9 to TRBJ2-5; a possible D gene is TRBD2 (6 bases). CDR3 length: 15 amino acids. V lost 7 bases, J lost 2 bases, and 17 bases lay in between. The germline V gene has CDR1 SEHNR and CDR2 FQNEAQ (reference sequence). This CDR3 reads CASTRFDAGQETQYF. CDR3 in DNA: TGTGCCAGCACCCGGTTTGACGCGGGGCAAGAGACCCAGTACTTC.

This clone came up once. The CDR3 region is CASSLGGMSTDTQYF. For the CDR3, the DNA is TGTGCCAGCAGCTTGGGAGGGATGAGTACAGATACGCAGTATTTT. This sequence joins TRBV5-4 and TRBJ2-3; maybe TRBD2 (5 bases). The germline V and J ends were trimmed by 0 bases and 3 bases, with 11 bases remaining between them. The CDR3 sequence is 15 residues long. The germline V gene has CDR1 SGHNT and CDR2 YYREEE (reference sequence).

The CDR3 here is CASSIGGHRAEAFF. For the CDR3, the DNA is TGCGCCAGCAGTATTGGGGGACATAGAGCTGAAGCTTTCTTT. The V and J genes are TRBV10-1 and TRBJ1-1; D is possibly TRBD1 (6 bases). Germline values: CDR1 WNHNN, CDR2 SYGVQD (reference sequence). Trimming took 5 bases from V and 6 from J, leaving 16 bases between them. The CDR3 has 14 amino acids.

V gene TRBV6-6 combines with J gene TRBJ1-2; 10 bases match TRBD1. CDR3 length: 12 residues. Germline assignment: CDR1 MNHNY and CDR2 SVGAGI (reference sequence). Germline trimming cut 7 bases from V and 8 bases from J; bases unmatched to any gene: 4. For the CDR3, the DNA is TGTGCCAGCACCGGGACAGGGGTGGGCTACACCTTC. Residues: CASTGTGVGYTF.

V is TRBV5-1 and J is TRBJ2-2; no clear D. The germline CDR1 and CDR2 sequences are SGHRS and YFSETQ. The V end lost 5 bases, the J end lost 0 bases, and 5 bases lay between the germline ends. This CDR3 spans 13 amino acids. The CDR3 region has the DNA TGCGCCAGCAGTGGAGCGAACACCGGGGAGCTGTTTTTT. It is translated as CASSGANTGELFF.

The chain has TRBV27 and TRBJ2-5, with 8 bases aligning to TRBD1. The CDR3 runs 14 residues. V dropped 6 bases and J dropped 5; count of bases not matched to a gene: 8. Germline V gene lookup returns CDR1 MNHEY and CDR2 SMNVEV (reference sequence). CDR3 loop: CASRDREGGETQYF. In DNA form, the CDR3 reads TGTGCCAGCAGGGACAGGGAAGGTGGGGAGACCCAGTACTTC.